What follows are 25 T cell receptor beta chains derived from one specimen sequenced in a study of human T cells and chemical hapten exposure. From the RACE reads, TCRdb called clonotypes with MiXCR, one entry per CDR3 protein. Of about 110,000 distinct CDR3 sequences listed, roughly 10% are singletons. Time point described: patch test 2, 6 weeks after DPC sensitization. Sample treatment: therapeutic diphenylcyclopropenone sensitization with weekly scalp DPC. This specimen consisted of whole blood, obtained in connection with sensitization to the hapten diphenylcyclopropenone (DPC). The receptors derive from a woman in her thirties or forties with alopecia areata. Some clones in this sample may be carry-over from other donors' samples.

This clonotype appeared a few times. The rearrangement links TRBV28 to TRBJ1-2; 9 bases align to TRBD1. CDR1 MDHEN and CDR2 SYDVKM come from the germline V gene. The junction had 6 bases not matched to a gene; V was cut back by 9 bases and J by 4 bases. This CDR3 is built from 13 residues. CDR3 coding DNA: TGTGCCAGTAAACAGGGGGCAGGCTATGGCTACACCTTC. This sequence encodes CASKQGAGYGYTF.

This clonotype was recorded many times. The J gene is TRBJ1-1, the V gene TRBV11-2; D is undetermined. This CDR3 is 11 amino acids long. CDR1 and CDR2 from the germline V gene are SGHAT and FQNNGV. Trimming pared 5 bases from V and 6 bases from J, leaving 7 bases between. CDR3 amino acids: CASSLYAEAFF. The CDR3 coding sequence is TGTGCCAGCAGCCTGTACGCTGAAGCTTTCTTT.

This clonotype was counted between two and nine times. The chain has TRBV27 and TRBJ2-3; D unresolved. CDR3 length: 17 amino acids. The germline CDR1 and CDR2 sequences are MNHEY and SMNVEV (reference sequence). Trimming shortened V by 0 bases and J by 0 bases, and 13 bases separated the two germline ends. The CDR3 loop reads CASSLSPSQWSTDTQYF. The CDR3 DNA sequence: TGTGCCAGCAGTTTATCGCCCAGCCAGTGGAGCACAGATACGCAGTATTTT.

This rearrangement joins TRBV6-2 or TRBV6-3 to TRBJ2-1, with D maybe TRBD2 (5 bases). Germline lookup yields CDR1 MNHEY and CDR2 SVGEGT. CDR3 length: 16 amino acids. V was cut by 6 bases and J by 4 bases, with 19 bases left in between. The CDR3 spells CASSPAPGGFYNEQFF. CDR3 DNA sequence: TGTGCCAGCAGCCCCGCCCCAGGAGGTTTTTACAATGAGCAGTTCTTC.

This clonotype was counted between two and nine times. The V gene is TRBV11-2, the J gene TRBJ2-1; D not certain. The germline V gene has CDR1 SGHAT and CDR2 FQNNGV. With 0 bases removed from V and 10 bases from J, the gap between germline ends came to 10 bases. The CDR3 sequence is 13 residues long. CDR3 amino acids: CASSLDPLREQFF. In DNA, the CDR3 is TGTGCCAGCAGCTTAGACCCTCTCAGGGAGCAGTTCTTC.

The CDR3 coding sequence is TGTGCCAGCAGTTGGACTAGCGGGGGGGACCAAGAGACCCAGTACTTC. It codes for CASSWTSGGDQETQYF. The V call is TRBV6-2 or TRBV6-3, the J call TRBJ2-5, with TRBD2 matching over 15 bases. The CDR3 extends over 16 amino acids. V lost 4 bases to trimming and J lost 0 bases; unmatched junction nucleotides: 0. Per germline, CDR1 MNHEY and CDR2 SVGEGT.

The V call is TRBV5-1, the J call TRBJ2-7; 9 nucleotides match TRBD2. The ends lost 0 bases at V and 0 bases at J; junction bases unmatched: 4. CDR3 length: 16 amino acids. The V gene's germline CDR1 is SGHRS and CDR2 YFSETQ. The CDR3: CASSLASGGSSYEQYF. The CDR3 DNA is TGCGCCAGCAGCTTGGCAAGCGGGGGGTCCTCCTACGAGCAGTACTTC.

This clonotype was seen at least ten times. The J gene is TRBJ1-1, the V gene TRBV6-2 or TRBV6-3; D uncertain. The CDR3 is 13 amino acids. CDR1 and CDR2 from the germline V gene are MNHEY and SVGEGT. V was shortened by 7 bases and J by 3 bases, with 12 bases between the two germline ends. CDR3 in amino acids: CASTQDTYTEAFF. The CDR3 nucleotides read TGTGCCAGCACCCAAGACACGTACACTGAAGCTTTCTTT.

This clonotype has just a few counts. The chain uses TRBV20-1 and TRBJ2-3, with 11 bases identical to TRBD1. This CDR3 region has 15 residues. Germline V gene sequence: CDR1 DFQATT, CDR2 SNEGSKA (reference sequence). The J segment lost 2 bases and the V segment lost 5 bases, leaving 6 bases of the junction unmatched. CDR3 nucleotides: TGCAGTGCTGTCGGGACAGGGGGTAACACAGATACGCAGTATTTT. It translates to CSAVGTGGNTDTQYF.

This clonotype was recorded at least ten times. V is TRBV6-2 or TRBV6-3 and J is TRBJ1-3, with D perhaps matching TRBD1 (6 bases). CDR3 length equals 14 residues. Per germline, CDR1 MNHEY and CDR2 SVGEGT. V dropped 5 bases and J dropped 4 bases, with 12 bases sitting between them. The CDR3 nucleotides are TGTGCCAGCAGTCGGACAGTCCTGGGAAACACCATATATTTT. Translation: CASSRTVLGNTIYF.

This clonotype was picked up many times. V and J are TRBV6-2 or TRBV6-3 and TRBJ2-2; D gene uncertain. V lost 6 bases to trimming and J lost 7 bases, with 9 bases between them. Looked up from germline, CDR1 is MNHEY and CDR2 is SVGEGT. The CDR3 has 12 amino acids. Written as DNA, the CDR3 is TGTGCCAGCAGGAGGCAAGTCGGGGAGCTGTTTTTT. Residues: CASRRQVGELFF.

This clonotype was picked up a small number of times. V usage is TRBV20-1 and J usage is TRBJ2-7, with TRBD1 matching over 9 bases. With 3 bases clipped from V and 4 bases from J, the junction kept 1 base outside the gene matches. Germline V gene data show CDR1 as DFQATT and CDR2 as SNEGSKA (reference sequence). This CDR3 contains 12 residues. The DNA for the CDR3 is TGCAGTGCTAGCGACAGGGGGTACGAGCAGTACTTC. Protein product: CSASDRGYEQYF.

DNA of the CDR3: TGTGCCAGCAGTCCCTCTCTAGTGGGGGCCTTCAAAAACATTCAGTACTTC. It is translated as CASSPSLVGAFKNIQYF. This chain links TRBV6-2 or TRBV6-3 with TRBJ2-4, with D maybe TRBD1 (6 bases). Germline V CDR1 and CDR2: MNHEY, SVGEGT. The CDR3 runs to 17 residues. V gave up 5 bases and J gave up 3 bases, with 20 bases separating them.

At least ten counts were recorded for this clonotype. The CDR3 region is CASSLGRLETQYF. In DNA, the CDR3 is TGCGCCAGCAGCTTGGGCAGGTTGGAGACCCAGTACTTC. The chain has TRBV5-1 and TRBJ2-5; D not resolved. The CDR3 spans 13 residues. V lost 0 bases to trimming and J lost 5 bases, with 8 bases between them. Germline V CDR1 and CDR2: SGHRS, YFSETQ.

This clonotype was seen many times. This chain connects TRBV12-3 or TRBV12-4 to TRBJ1-1, with 12 bases lining up with TRBD1. CDR3 size: 16 residues. V lost 5 bases, J lost 5 bases, and 9 bases stayed unmatched. This CDR3 reads CASSPRWDRGRTEAFF. The CDR3 DNA reads as TGTGCCAGCAGTCCCCGGTGGGACAGGGGGCGTACTGAAGCTTTCTTT.

This clonotype occurred many times. The rearrangement joins TRBV4-2 to TRBJ1-1; 7 nucleotides line up with TRBD1. Unmatched junction bases numbered 13, after V lost 2 bases and J lost 4 bases. This CDR3 comprises 17 residues. Per the germline V gene, CDR1 is LGHNA and CDR2 is YNFKEQ. CDR3 amino acids: CASSQPGQGEGSTEAFF. In DNA form, the CDR3 reads TGTGCCAGCAGCCAACCGGGGCAGGGGGAAGGGAGCACTGAAGCTTTCTTT.

This clonotype was counted at least ten times. This chain joins TRBV29-1 and TRBJ2-3; D uncertain. This CDR3 region has 13 residues. Germline assignment: CDR1 SQVTM and CDR2 ANQGSEA. V shed 4 bases and J shed 0 bases, with 8 bases lying between them. This CDR3 is CSVGTASTDTQYF. In nucleotides, the CDR3 is TGCAGCGTTGGGACCGCAAGCACAGATACGCAGTATTTT.

The V call is TRBV9, the J call TRBJ1-2, with TRBD1 matching 7 bases. CDR3 length equals 15 residues. J gave up 3 bases and V 4 bases, and 9 bases lay outside the gene matches. Germline V gives CDR1 SGDLS, CDR2 YYNGEE. The CDR3 nucleotides are TGTGCCAGCAGCCCTTGGACAGGCGGGGACTATGGCTACACCTTC. Its protein is CASSPWTGGDYGYTF.

V gene TRBV11-2 combines with J gene TRBJ1-5; 8 nucleotides match TRBD1. The CDR3 has 17 residues. After removal of 5 bases from V and 1 base from J, the junction contained 10 bases not matched to a gene. The germline gives CDR1 SGHAT, CDR2 FQNNGV. This CDR3 is CASSRRDRMQSNQPQHF. The CDR3 DNA reads as TGTGCCAGCAGCCGCCGGGACAGGATGCAGAGCAATCAGCCCCAGCATTTT.

This clonotype was counted ten times or more. This chain uses TRBV5-4 with TRBJ1-6; D uncertain. Trimming pared 9 bases from V and 3 bases from J, leaving 7 bases between. Germline V gene data show CDR1 as SGHNT and CDR2 as YYREEE (reference sequence). The CDR3 has 12 amino acids. The CDR3 loop reads CATKDYNSPLHF. In DNA, the CDR3 is TGTGCCACCAAGGACTATAATTCACCCCTCCACTTT.

This clonotype was seen only a few times. J is TRBJ1-2 and V is TRBV5-1; TRBD1 matches 7 bases. This CDR3 contains 14 residues. Germline CDR1 reads SGHRS; CDR2 reads YFSETQ. V gave up 3 bases and J gave up 2 bases; unmatched junction bases: 4. CDR3 nucleotides: TGCGCCAGCAGCTCACAGGGACAGAACTATGGCTACACCTTC. It specifies CASSSQGQNYGYTF.

Of note for this clonotype: A much larger clone lies a single base off, so this may be a read error. J is TRBJ1-2 and V is TRBV20-1; D gene uncertain. Germline V gene sequence: CDR1 DFQATT, CDR2 SNEGSKA (reference sequence). The CDR3 spans 12 residues. CDR3 protein: CSASGGNYCYTF. DNA for the CDR3: TGCAGTGCTAGCGGAGGAAACTATTGCTACACCTTC.

In this sample, this clonotype turned up a few times. The rearrangement joins TRBV7-8 to TRBJ2-5; 9 bases are a match to TRBD2. The V and J ends lost 3 bases and 7 bases, in that order; junction bases with no gene match: 12. This CDR3 is built from 16 residues. CDR1 SGHVS and CDR2 FQNEAQ come from the germline V gene. CDR3 sequence: CASSFTSGSTKGTQYF. CDR3 nucleotides: TGTGCCAGCAGCTTCACTAGCGGGTCGACTAAGGGGACCCAGTACTTC.

The chain combines TRBV7-6 with TRBJ2-5; tentatively, D is TRBD2 (6 bases). In germline, CDR1 is SGHVS, CDR2 FNYEAQ. CDR3 length: 18 residues. Trimming pared 4 bases from V and 4 bases from J, leaving 25 bases between. Here the CDR3 reads CASSSLDWTNDQRETQYF. The DNA of the CDR3 is TGTGCCAGCAGCTCCTTGGACTGGACTAATGATCAGAGAGAGACCCAGTACTTC. The full variable domain, with the rest looked up from reference TRBV7-6 and TRBJ2-5, is GAGVSQSPRYKVTKRGQDVALRCDPISGHVSLYWYRQALGQGPEFLTYFNYEAQQDKSGLPNDRFSAERPEGSISTLTIQRTEQRDSAMYRCASSSLDWTNDQRETQYFGPGTRLLVL.

This clonotype was seen at least ten times. This rearrangement joins TRBV5-1 to TRBJ1-1; D not certain. V shed 4 bases and J shed 6 bases, with 16 bases lying between them. CDR3 length equals 14 residues. CDR1 is SGHRS, CDR2 YFSETQ, per germline. The CDR3 sequence: CASSNGPGSPEAFF. DNA of the CDR3: TGCGCCAGCAGCAACGGGCCGGGATCCCCTGAAGCTTTCTTT.